A single sample is the source of the 7 T cell receptor beta chains below, sequenced in a study of spatial heterogeneity in lung cancer. Findings and limits, study-wide: Counts of expanded intratumoral alpha and beta TCRs tracked tumor mutation counts.

From the 5' RACE reads, TCRdb called clonotypes with MiXCR, one entry per CDR3 protein. The table includes approximately 11,000 distinct CDR3 sequences, 4% to 6.5% detected once. No antigen has been assigned to these receptors. Time point reported: sample taken at primary tumor resection. This specimen consisted of lung tumor tissue, obtained at surgery. Source of these receptors: a male donor with early-stage non-small cell lung cancer.

This clonotype has at least ten counts. This beta chain is a stray sequence in a library constructed for alpha chains; its clone size is not meaningful. The rearrangement links TRBV20-1 to TRBJ1-1; possible D gene TRBD1, 6 bases. Germline V lookup: CDR1 DFQATT, CDR2 SNEGSKA (reference sequence). Trimming cost V 3 bases and J 1 base, with 12 bases left between them. The CDR3 length is 14 residues. CDR3 loop: CSARDQGWNTEAFF. CDR3 nucleotide sequence: TGCAGTGCTAGGGACCAGGGGTGGAACACTGAAGCTTTCTTT.

This clonotype was found many times. A library prepared for alpha chains yielded this beta chain as an off-target read; its size is of little meaning. The V gene is TRBV28, the J gene TRBJ2-3; D gene unclear. V lost 10 bases to trimming and J lost 1 base, with 9 bases between them. This CDR3 has 12 residues. The V gene's germline CDR1 is MDHEN and CDR2 SYDVKM. The CDR3 DNA sequence: TGTGCCATCCGCGAGGGCACAGATACGCAGTATTTT. This codes for CAIREGTDTQYF.

This clonotype rates as medium-sized. This beta chain turned up in a library designed for alpha chains; as an off-target read, its abundance says little. The chain couples TRBV28 to TRBJ1-5; 7 bases align to TRBD1. Germline V gives CDR1 MDHEN, CDR2 SYDVKM. The length of the CDR3 is 16 residues. V lost 6 bases, J lost 6 bases, and 14 bases stayed unmatched. The CDR3 DNA reads TGTGCCAGCAGAGTCCAGACAGGGATTGCCGGTCAGCCCCAGCATTTT. Translating it yields CASRVQTGIAGQPQHF.

As for this clonotype: For a library built for alpha chains, this beta chain is a stray read; little rests on its size. This sequence joins TRBV7-8 and TRBJ2-4, with a tentative D call TRBD1 (5 bases). V was shortened by 1 base and J by 6 bases, with 16 bases between the two germline ends. This CDR3 has 16 amino acids. Germline CDR1 is SGHVS and CDR2 is FQNEAQ. CDR3: CASSLGAGNIGNIQYF. CDR3 DNA sequence: TGTGCCAGCAGCTTAGGCGCAGGGAACATAGGAAACATTCAGTACTTC.

There are many counts of this clonotype. Because this beta chain is a stray read in a library intended to capture alpha chains, its abundance should not be given much weight. The gene calls are TRBV6-5 and TRBJ1-2, with 8 nucleotides matching TRBD1. Germline V gene lookup returns CDR1 MNHEY and CDR2 SVGAGI. The CDR3 contains 13 residues. V lost 6 bases and J lost 4; bases outside the gene matches: 4. CDR3 coding DNA: TGTGCCAGCAGGGCTGGGACAGGCTATGGCTACACCTTC. Protein: CASRAGTGYGYTF.

In its sample, this clonotype was seen many times. At one end, the junction sequence differs from germline, possibly due to a read error. Little can be read into the size of this beta chain, an off-target read in a library designed for alpha chains. This sequence joins TRBV15 and TRBJ1-4; D is possibly TRBD1 (6 bases). Germline V gives CDR1 LNHNV, CDR2 YYDKDF (reference sequence). The CDR3 covers 14 residues. The CDR3 DNA is TGTGCCACCAGCAGGGCGTCTCTCCTCGGAGGGGGTCGTTTT. It is translated as CATSRASLLGGGRF. Looking up the rest from reference TRBV15 and TRBJ1-4 gives the full variable domain: DAMVIQNPRYQVTQFGKPVTLSCSQTLNHNVMYWYQQKSSQAPKLLFHYYDKDFNNEADTPDNFQSRRPNTSFCFLDIRSPGLGDTAMYLCATSRASLLGGGRFGSGTQLSVL.

This clonotype was recorded at least ten times. Being off target in a library aimed at alpha chains, this beta chain has a size of little meaning. The chain couples TRBV12-3 or TRBV12-4 to TRBJ2-1; TRBD2 might be the D (6 bases). The CDR3 runs 14 residues. V was clipped by 5 bases and J by 8 bases, with 16 bases between them. For the CDR3, the DNA is TGTGCCAGCAGTATACAAGGAGGGGTATATGAGCAGTTCTTC. Translated, it gives CASSIQGGVYEQFF.